This TCR beta chain originates from a study of cytomegalovirus exposure and HLA in healthy donors. The V gene lost 3 bases and the J gene lost 0 bases, with 15 bases spanning the gap. Germline V CDR1 and CDR2: LNHDA, SQIVND (reference sequence). The CDR3 loop spans 17 amino acids. This clone is a singleton in its sample. 13 Jbeta primers and 60 Vbeta primers were used for the PCR. Here immunoSEQ multiplex PCR was the method, and the copy in TCRdb shows in-frame clones only, minus some. Here the sample spans around 70,000 clones, around three quarters being singletons. The source material was PBMCs. The V call is TRBV19, the J call TRBJ1-5; no clear D. The clonotype originates from a male donor in good health and CMV-seropositive. The CDR3 DNA follows: TGTGCCAGTAGTATCACGGCCGCGGGTTATAGCAATCAGCCCCAGCATTTT. As protein: CASSITAAGYSNQPQHF.